This T cell receptor (beta chain) was obtained from a study of T cells in Graves' hyperthyroidism and ophthalmopathy. It was RNA transcripts that yielded the amplified TCR beta CDR3 regions. First-round RT-PCR with HTBI primers amplified the TCR CDR3 region. TCRdb re-analysed the multiplex PCR reads in MiXCR, keeping a single row per CDR3 protein. The data contain approximately 400,000 distinct CDR3 sequences, about 13% of them singletons. The CDR3 has 12 residues. The germline gives CDR1 LNHNV, CDR2 YYDKDF (reference sequence). V was cut by 6 bases and J by 4 bases, with 7 bases left in between. For this clonotype: No antigen is known for it.

General study points: Researchers found most expanded thyroid clonotypes above 0.001 in blood as well.

Hyperthyroidism patients were newly diagnosed, had disease duration under 2 months, and were aged 18 to 65 years. Exclusion criteria comprised uncontrolled infection, other autoimmune disease, pregnancy or lactation. Each diagnosis drew on symptoms, thyroxine, TRAb, thyroid ultrasound and orbital computed tomography findings. The sequencing sample was made of blood. The rearrangement joins TRBV15 to TRBJ1-5; the D is unclear. This receptor was obtained from a man aged 25-40 years with Graves' hyperthyroidism that later progressed to Graves' ophthalmopathy. The CDR3 bases are TGTGCCACCAGAGACTTAAATCAGCCCCAGCATTTT. This codes for CATRDLNQPQHF. Full variable domain (rest looked up from reference TRBV15 and TRBJ1-5): DAMVIQNPRYQVTQFGKPVTLSCSQTLNHNVMYWYQQKSSQAPKLLFHYYDKDFNNEADTPDNFQSRRPNTSFCFLDIRSPGLGDTAMYLCATRDLNQPQHFGDGTRLSIL.